This TCR beta chain was sequenced in a study of early stage breast cancer tumors. This CDR3 region has 15 residues. The V segment lost 5 bases and the J segment 5 bases; nucleotides outside the gene matches: 5. The germline gives CDR1 SEHNR, CDR2 FQNEAQ (reference sequence). The data were produced by immunoSEQ multiplex PCR, yet TCRdb's version contains in-frame clones alone and is incomplete. The sample holds about 51,000 clones, around 78% seen once. The clonotype comes from a person aged 35-50 years with breast cancer. Sequenced input: blood. The chain joins TRBV7-9 to TRBJ2-5; 13 positions agree with TRBD2. This chain's CDR3 is CASSLLAGGHETQYF. The CDR3 DNA reads as TGTGCCAGCAGCCTACTAGCGGGAGGGCACGAGACCCAGTACTTC.